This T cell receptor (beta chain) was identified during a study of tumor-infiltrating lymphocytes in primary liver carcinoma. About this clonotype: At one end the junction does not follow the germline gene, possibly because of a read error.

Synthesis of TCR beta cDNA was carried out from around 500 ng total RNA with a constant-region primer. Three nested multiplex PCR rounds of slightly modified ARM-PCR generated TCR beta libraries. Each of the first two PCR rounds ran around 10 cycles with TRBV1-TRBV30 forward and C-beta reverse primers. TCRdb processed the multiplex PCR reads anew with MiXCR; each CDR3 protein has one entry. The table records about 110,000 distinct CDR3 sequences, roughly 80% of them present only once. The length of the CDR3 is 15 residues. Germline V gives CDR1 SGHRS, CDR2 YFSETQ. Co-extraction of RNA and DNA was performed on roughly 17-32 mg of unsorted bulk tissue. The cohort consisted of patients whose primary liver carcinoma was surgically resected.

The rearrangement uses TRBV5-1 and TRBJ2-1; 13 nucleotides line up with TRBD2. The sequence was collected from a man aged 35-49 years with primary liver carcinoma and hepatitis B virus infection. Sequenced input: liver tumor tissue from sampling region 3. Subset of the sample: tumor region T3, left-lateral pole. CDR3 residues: CASSAGLAGNNGQFF. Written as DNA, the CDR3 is TGCGCCAGTAGCGCGGGACTAGCGGGGAACAATGGGCAGTTCTTC.